Sequencing of this T cell receptor (beta chain) was carried out in a study of blood T cell repertoires in COVID-19. The overall study: Donors in the United States, Italy and Spain gave samples during acute or convalescent COVID-19. Nucleic acid was either cDNA or gDNA, and it came from T cells, B-cell-depleted T cells, or PBMCs.

The CDR3 covers 16 residues. In germline, CDR1 is LNHDA, CDR2 SQIVND (reference sequence). V was clipped by 6 bases and J by 1 base, with 16 bases between them. This clone was observed a single time. In the authors' workflow: Amplifying reference gene primers gave estimates of nucleated cell counts. TCRdb's copy holds only in-frame clones and misses some; the assay was immunoSEQ multiplex PCR. V, J and clone size are those of that table, while D and trimming were read from the DNA. The repertoire holds some 280,000 clones, approximately 86% seen once, with around 4.1% in the top ten. This sequence joins TRBV19 and TRBJ2-1, with a weak D call TRBD2 (6 bases). The sequenced sample was peripheral blood. The sequence came from a woman between 50 and 59 years old with active or convalescent COVID-19. The CDR3 coding sequence is TGTGCCAGTAGCGACGAGGCACGGGGGTCCTACAATGAGCAGTTCTTC. This codes for CASSDEARGSYNEQFF.